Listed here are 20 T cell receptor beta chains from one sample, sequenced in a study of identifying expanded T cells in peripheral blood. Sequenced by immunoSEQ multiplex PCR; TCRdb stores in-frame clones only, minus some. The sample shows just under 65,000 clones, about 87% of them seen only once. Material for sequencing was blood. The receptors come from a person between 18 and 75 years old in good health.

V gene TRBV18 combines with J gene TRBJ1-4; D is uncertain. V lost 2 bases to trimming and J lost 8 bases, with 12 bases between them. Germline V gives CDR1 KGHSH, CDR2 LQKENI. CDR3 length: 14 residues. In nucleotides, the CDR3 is TGTGCCAGCTCACCAGCAAGGGATGAGGAAAAACTGTTTTTT. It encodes CASSPARDEEKLFF.

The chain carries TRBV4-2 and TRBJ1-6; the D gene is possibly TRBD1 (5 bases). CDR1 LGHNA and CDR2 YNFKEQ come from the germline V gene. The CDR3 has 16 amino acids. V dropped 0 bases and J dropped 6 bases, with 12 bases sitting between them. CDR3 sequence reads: CASSQDPGGGNSPLHF. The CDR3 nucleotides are TGTGCCAGCAGCCAAGATCCGGGGGGAGGTAATTCACCCCTCCACTTT.

CDR3 sequence: CASSAQGSTDTQYF. CDR3 nucleotide sequence: TGTGCCAGCAGTGCTCAGGGTAGCACAGATACGCAGTATTTT. The chain has TRBV6-4 and TRBJ2-3; D may be TRBD1 (5 bases). The germline V and J ends were trimmed by 4 bases and 0 bases, with 8 bases remaining between them. The CDR3 extends over 14 amino acids. Germline lookup yields CDR1 MRHNA and CDR2 SNTAGT.

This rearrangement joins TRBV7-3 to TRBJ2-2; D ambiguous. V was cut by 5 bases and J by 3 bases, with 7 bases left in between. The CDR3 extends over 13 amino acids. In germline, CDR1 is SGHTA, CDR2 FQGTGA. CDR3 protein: CASSLLYTGELFF. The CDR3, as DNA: TGTGCCAGCAGCCTTCTATACACCGGGGAGCTGTTTTTT. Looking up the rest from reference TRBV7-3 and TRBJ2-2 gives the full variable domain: GAGVSQTPSNKVTEKGKYVELRCDPISGHTALYWYRQSLGQGPEFLIYFQGTGAADDSGLPNDRFFAVRPEGSVSTLKIQRTERGDSAVYLCASSLLYTGELFFGEGSRLTVL.

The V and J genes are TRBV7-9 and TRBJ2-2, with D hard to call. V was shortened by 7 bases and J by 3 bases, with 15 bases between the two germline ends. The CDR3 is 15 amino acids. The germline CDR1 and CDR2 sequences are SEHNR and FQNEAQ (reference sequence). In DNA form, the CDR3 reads TGTGCCAGCAATTTTTGGGATCCATACACCGGGGAGCTGTTTTTT. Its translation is CASNFWDPYTGELFF. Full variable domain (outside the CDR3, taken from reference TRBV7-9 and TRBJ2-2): DTGVSQNPRHKITKRGQNVTFRCDPISEHNRLYWYRQTLGQGPEFLTYFQNEAQLEKSRLLSDRFSAERPKGSFSTLEIQRTEQGDSAMYLCASNFWDPYTGELFFGEGSRLTVL.

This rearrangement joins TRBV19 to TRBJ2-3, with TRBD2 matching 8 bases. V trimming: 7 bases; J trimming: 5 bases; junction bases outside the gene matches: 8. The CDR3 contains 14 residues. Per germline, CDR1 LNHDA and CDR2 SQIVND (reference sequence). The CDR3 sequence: CASTTDGRVDTQYF. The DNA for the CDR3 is TGTGCCAGTACCACCGACGGGAGGGTAGATACGCAGTATTTT. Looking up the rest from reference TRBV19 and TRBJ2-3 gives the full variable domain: DGGITQSPKYLFRKEGQNVTLSCEQNLNHDAMYWYRQDPGQGLRLIYYSQIVNDFQKGDIAEGYSVSREKKESFPLTVTSAQKNPTAFYLCASTTDGRVDTQYFGPGTRLTVL.

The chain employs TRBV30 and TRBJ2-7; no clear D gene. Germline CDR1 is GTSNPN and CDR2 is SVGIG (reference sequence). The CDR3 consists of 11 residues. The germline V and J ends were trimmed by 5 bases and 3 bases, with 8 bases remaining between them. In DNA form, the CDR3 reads TGTGCCTGGGGCGAGGTCTACGAGCAGTACTTC. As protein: CAWGEVYEQYF.

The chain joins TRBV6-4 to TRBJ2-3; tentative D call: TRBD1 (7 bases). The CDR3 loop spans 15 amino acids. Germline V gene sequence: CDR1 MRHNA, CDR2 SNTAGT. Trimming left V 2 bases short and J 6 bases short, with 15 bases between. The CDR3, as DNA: TGTGCCAGCAGTGACGGGGCAGGGGGGCCCGATACGCAGTATTTT. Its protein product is CASSDGAGGPDTQYF.

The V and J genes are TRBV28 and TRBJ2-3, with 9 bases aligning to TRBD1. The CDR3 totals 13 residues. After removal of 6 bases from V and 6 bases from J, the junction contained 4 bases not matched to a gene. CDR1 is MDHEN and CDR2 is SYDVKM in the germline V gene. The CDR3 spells CASRDRGRDTQYF. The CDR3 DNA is TGTGCCAGCAGGGACAGGGGCAGGGATACGCAGTATTTT.

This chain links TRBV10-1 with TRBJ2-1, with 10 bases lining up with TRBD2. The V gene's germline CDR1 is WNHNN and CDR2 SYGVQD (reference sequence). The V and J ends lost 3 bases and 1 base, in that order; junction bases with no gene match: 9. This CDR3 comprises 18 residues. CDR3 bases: TGCGCCAGCAGTGATGTAGGGGGAGCGGGAGGGTCCTACAATGAGCAGTTCTTC. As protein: CASSDVGGAGGSYNEQFF.

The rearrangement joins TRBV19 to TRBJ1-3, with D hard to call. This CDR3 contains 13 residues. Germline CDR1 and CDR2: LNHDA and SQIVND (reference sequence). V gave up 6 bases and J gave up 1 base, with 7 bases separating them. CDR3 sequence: CASSSGSGNTIYF. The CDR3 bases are TGTGCCAGTAGCTCCGGTTCTGGAAACACCATATATTTT.

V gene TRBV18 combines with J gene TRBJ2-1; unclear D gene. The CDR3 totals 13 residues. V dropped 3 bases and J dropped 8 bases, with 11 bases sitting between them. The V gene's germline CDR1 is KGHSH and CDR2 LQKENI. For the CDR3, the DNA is TGTGCCAGCTCACCGCCTAGGGAATATGAGCAGTTCTTC. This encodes CASSPPREYEQFF.

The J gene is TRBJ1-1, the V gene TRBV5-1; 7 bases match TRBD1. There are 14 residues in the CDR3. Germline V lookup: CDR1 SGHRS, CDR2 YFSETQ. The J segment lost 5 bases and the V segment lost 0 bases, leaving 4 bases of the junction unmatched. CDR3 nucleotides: TGCGCCAGCAGCTTGGAAGACAGGGTAACTGAAGCTTTCTTT. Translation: CASSLEDRVTEAFF.

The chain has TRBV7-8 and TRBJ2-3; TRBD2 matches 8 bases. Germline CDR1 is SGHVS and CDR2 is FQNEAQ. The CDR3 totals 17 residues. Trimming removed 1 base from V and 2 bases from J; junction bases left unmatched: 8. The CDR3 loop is CASSLDGRGAFTDTQYF. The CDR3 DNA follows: TGTGCCAGCAGCTTAGATGGGCGGGGGGCCTTCACAGATACGCAGTATTTT. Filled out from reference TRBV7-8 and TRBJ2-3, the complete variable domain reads GAGVSQSPRYKVAKRGQDVALRCDPISGHVSLFWYQQALGQGPEFLTYFQNEAQLDKSGLPSDRFFAERPEGSVSTLKIQRTQQEDSAVYLCASSLDGRGAFTDTQYFGPGTRLTVL.

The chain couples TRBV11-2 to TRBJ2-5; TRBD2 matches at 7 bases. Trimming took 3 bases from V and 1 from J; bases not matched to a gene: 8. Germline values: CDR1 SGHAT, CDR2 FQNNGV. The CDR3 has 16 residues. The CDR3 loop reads CASSFPGRGGQETQYF. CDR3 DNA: TGTGCCAGCAGCTTCCCGGGGAGGGGCGGCCAAGAGACCCAGTACTTC.

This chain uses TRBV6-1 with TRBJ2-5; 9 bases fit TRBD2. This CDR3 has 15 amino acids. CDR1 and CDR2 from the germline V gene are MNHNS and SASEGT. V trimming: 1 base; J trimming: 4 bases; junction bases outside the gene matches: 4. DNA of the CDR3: TGTGCCAGCAGTGAAGGAGATAGCGGGGGAGAGACCCAGTACTTC. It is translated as CASSEGDSGGETQYF.

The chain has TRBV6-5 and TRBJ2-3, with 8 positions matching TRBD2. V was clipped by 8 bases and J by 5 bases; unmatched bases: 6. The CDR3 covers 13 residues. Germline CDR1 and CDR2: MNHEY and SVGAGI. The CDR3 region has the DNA TGTGCCAGCCGGGGGGGCCAGGTAGATACGCAGTATTTT. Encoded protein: CASRGGQVDTQYF.

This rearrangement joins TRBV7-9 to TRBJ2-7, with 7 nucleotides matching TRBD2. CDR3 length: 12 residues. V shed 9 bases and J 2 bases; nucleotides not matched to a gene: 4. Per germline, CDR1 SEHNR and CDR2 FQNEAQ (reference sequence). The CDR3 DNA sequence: TGTGCCAGTACCCGGGGGGCCTACGAGCAGTACTTC. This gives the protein CASTRGAYEQYF.

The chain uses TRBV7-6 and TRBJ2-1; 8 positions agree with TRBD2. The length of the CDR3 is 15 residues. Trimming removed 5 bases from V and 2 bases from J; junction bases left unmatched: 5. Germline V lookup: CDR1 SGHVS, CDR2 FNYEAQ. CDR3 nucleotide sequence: TGTGCCAGCAGCGCTTCTAGCGGGCCCTACAATGAGCAGTTCTTC. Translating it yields CASSASSGPYNEQFF.

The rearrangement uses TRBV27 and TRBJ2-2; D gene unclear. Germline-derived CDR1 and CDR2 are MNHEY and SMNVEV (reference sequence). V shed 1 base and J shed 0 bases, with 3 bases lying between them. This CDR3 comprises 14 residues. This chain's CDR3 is CASSLYPNTGELFF. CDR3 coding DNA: TGTGCCAGCAGTTTATACCCGAACACCGGGGAGCTGTTTTTT.